The 8 T cell receptor beta chains below come from one sample, sequenced in a study of blood T cell repertoires in COVID-19. Data came from immunoSEQ multiplex PCR; TCRdb stores just in-frame clones and leaves some out. The repertoire holds roughly 57,000 clones, with around nine tenths as singletons. The specimen sequenced was peripheral blood. The receptors stem from an elderly man with acute or convalescent COVID-19.

This rearrangement joins TRBV6-6 to TRBJ2-7; unclear D gene. The ends were cut back, 2 bases at V and 0 bases at J, with 8 bases in the middle. This CDR3 spans 14 amino acids. Germline V gene data show CDR1 as MNHNY and CDR2 as SVGAGI (reference sequence). The CDR3 sequence is CASSYMATSYEQYF. Written as DNA, the CDR3 is TGTGCCAGCAGTTACATGGCCACCTCCTACGAGCAGTACTTC.

The rearrangement links TRBV5-8 to TRBJ2-7; TRBD2 is a possible D gene (6 bases). This CDR3 contains 15 residues. Trimming stripped 0 bases from V and 0 bases from J, with 10 bases between. Germline CDR1 and CDR2: SGHTS and YDEGEE. The CDR3 bases are TGTGCCAGCAGCTTGGTTGGACTATACTCCTACGAGCAGTACTTC. This encodes CASSLVGLYSYEQYF.

The V call is TRBV5-1, the J call TRBJ2-3; D perhaps matches TRBD1 (7 bases). V lost 4 bases and J 4 bases, leaving 16 bases between the germline ends. CDR3 length: 15 amino acids. Per the germline V gene, CDR1 is SGHRS and CDR2 is YFSETQ. In DNA form, the CDR3 reads TGCGCCAGCAGCCCTGGAGGAGGGGGCGCAGATACGCAGTATTTT. Amino acids: CASSPGGGGADTQYF.

The chain joins TRBV5-1 to TRBJ2-1, with 8 bases lining up with TRBD1. V dropped 4 bases and J dropped 8; count of bases not matched to a gene: 8. The germline CDR1 and CDR2 sequences are SGHRS and YFSETQ. This CDR3 contains 14 residues. As DNA, the CDR3 is TGCGCCAGCAGCGCCGGGACAGGTCTCGATGAGCAGTTCTTC. This translates into CASSAGTGLDEQFF. Looking up the rest from reference TRBV5-1 and TRBJ2-1 gives the full variable domain: KAGVTQTPRYLIKTRGQQVTLSCSPISGHRSVSWYQQTPGQGLQFLFEYFSETQRNKGNFPGRFSGRQFSNSRSEMNVSTLELGDSALYLCASSAGTGLDEQFFGPGTRLTVL.

The chain uses TRBV18 and TRBJ1-3, with 7 bases fitting TRBD1. This CDR3 contains 17 residues. V lost 6 bases to trimming and J lost 0 bases; unmatched junction nucleotides: 11. Germline CDR1 KGHSH, CDR2 LQKENI. The CDR3 coding sequence is TGTGCCAGCTCGCGACGCCAACAGGGGTTCTCTGGAAACACCATATATTTT. Translated, it gives CASSRRQQGFSGNTIYF.

This rearrangement joins TRBV18 to TRBJ1-2, with D perhaps TRBD1 (5 bases). The CDR3 runs 15 residues. Trimming cost V 3 bases and J 4 bases, with 15 bases left between them. CDR1 and CDR2 from the germline V gene are KGHSH and LQKENI. Here the CDR3 DNA reads TGTGCCAGCTCACCGGGAGGGGAGATAAGCTATGGCTACACCTTC. This gives the protein CASSPGGEISYGYTF. The variable domain in full, with the rest retrieved from reference TRBV18 and TRBJ1-2, is NAGVMQNPRHLVRRRGQEARLRCSPMKGHSHVYWYRQLPEEGLKFMVYLQKENIIDESGMPKERFSAEFPKEGPSILRIQQVVRGDSAAYFCASSPGGEISYGYTFGSGTRLTVV.

This sequence joins TRBV6-5 and TRBJ2-1, with 9 positions matching TRBD2. Germline V gives CDR1 MNHEY, CDR2 SVGAGI. This CDR3 is built from 14 residues. V gave up 10 bases and J gave up 7 bases; unmatched junction bases: 11. The CDR3 region is CATSAGGSVNEQFF. The DNA for the CDR3 is TGTGCCACTTCAGCGGGGGGCTCGGTAAATGAGCAGTTCTTC.

The chain uses TRBV30 and TRBJ2-7; 7 nucleotides agree with TRBD1. CDR1 is GTSNPN and CDR2 is SVGIG in the germline V gene (reference sequence). The CDR3 length is 16 residues. With 2 bases clipped from V and 3 bases from J, the junction kept 13 bases outside the gene matches. Here the CDR3 reads CAWSQKRQGTFYEQYF. In DNA form, the CDR3 reads TGTGCCTGGAGTCAGAAGAGACAGGGAACATTCTACGAGCAGTACTTC.